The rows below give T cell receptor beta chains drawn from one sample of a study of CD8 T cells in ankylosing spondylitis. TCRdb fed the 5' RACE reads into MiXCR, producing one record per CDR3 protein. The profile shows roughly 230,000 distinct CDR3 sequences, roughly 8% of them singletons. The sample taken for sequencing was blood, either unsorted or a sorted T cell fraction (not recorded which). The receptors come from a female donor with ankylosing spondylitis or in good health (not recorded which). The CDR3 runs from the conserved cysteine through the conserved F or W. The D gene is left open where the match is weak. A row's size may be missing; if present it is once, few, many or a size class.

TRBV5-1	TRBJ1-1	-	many	TGCGCCAGCAGCCTTTCCGGACTGAACACTGAAGCTTTCTTT	CASSLSGLNTEAFF
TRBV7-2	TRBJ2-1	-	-	TGTGCCAGCAGCTTAGAACAGGGTCACTACAATGAGCAGTTCTTC	CASSLEQGHYNEQFF
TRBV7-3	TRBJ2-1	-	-	TGTGCCAGCAGCTTAGTTAAAGGGGTCGGTGAGCAGTTCTTC	CASSLVKGVGEQFF
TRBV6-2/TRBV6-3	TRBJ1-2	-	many	TGTGCCAGCAGTTACCCGGGAGTCGGCTATGGCTACACCTTC	CASSYPGVGYGYTF
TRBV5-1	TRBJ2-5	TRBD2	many	TGCGCCAGCACTGACCTTGGCGGGAGCGGAGAGACCCAGTACTTC	CASTDLGGSGETQYF
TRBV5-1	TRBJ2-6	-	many	TGCGCCAGCAGCTTCGACCCGTCTGGGGCCAACGTCCTGACTTTC	CASSFDPSGANVLTF
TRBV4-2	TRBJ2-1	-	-	TGTGCCAGCAGCCAAGAGGTTGGTTGGGGTGAGCAGTTCTTC	CASSQEVGWGEQFF
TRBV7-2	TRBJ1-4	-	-	TGTGCCAGCAGCTTACAGGTGATGGAAAAACTGTTTTTT	CASSLQVMEKLFF
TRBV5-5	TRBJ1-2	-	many	TGTGCCAGCAGCTTATCAGGGGACTATGGCTACACCTTC	CASSLSGDYGYTF
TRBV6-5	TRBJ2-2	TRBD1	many	TGTGCCAGCCAGCCGTTAGGGACAGGTCGCACCGGGGAGCTGTTTTTT	CASQPLGTGRTGELFF
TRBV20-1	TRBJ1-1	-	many	TGCAGTGCTATAAACGGGTTGAACACTGAAGCTTTCTTT	CSAINGLNTEAFF
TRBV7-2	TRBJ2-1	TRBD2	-	TGTGCCAGCAGCTTAGCGTATGAGCGGGAGGGCCGAGGCAATGAGCAGTTCTTC	CASSLAYEREGRGNEQFF
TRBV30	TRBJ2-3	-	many	TGTGCCTGGAGTAAAACTAGCACAGATACGCAGTATTTT	CAWSKTSTDTQYF
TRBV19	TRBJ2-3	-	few	TGTGCCAGTAACAAGCGGCCTACGGAAGATACGCAGTATTTT	CASNKRPTEDTQYF
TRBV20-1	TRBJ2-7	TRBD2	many	TGCAGTGCTAGAGATCTGGGGACTACCGCCTACGAGCAGTACTTC	CSARDLGTTAYEQYF
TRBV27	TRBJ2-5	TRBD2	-	TGTGCCAGCAGTTTAAGCCAGGGAGGGTTTCGGGAGACCCAGTACTTC	CASSLSQGGFRETQYF